The clone carrying this T cell receptor (beta chain) was seen at least ten times. The antigen is undetermined. The study reverse transcribed the entire isolated RNA, so it sequenced expressed TCRB transcripts. Assay: immunoSEQ multiplex PCR; the TCRdb copy retains only in-frame clones and omits some. Of more than 550,000 clones listed, about an eighth are singletons. Sorted populations were all over 95% pure. This sample is part of a study of beta chain features in type 1 diabetes. The length of the CDR3 is 13 residues. CDR1 and CDR2 from the germline V gene are SGHDN and FVKESK. Trimming stripped 4 bases from V and 6 bases from J, with 11 bases between. Study observations and caveats: Among all four CD4+ subsets, Type 1 diabetes patients had TCRB CDR3s that were moderately but significantly shorter.

The genes are TRBV14 and TRBJ2-3, with D uncertain. The source is a man aged 18 to 29 with type 1 diabetes. The sequenced sample was naive CD4+ T cells from blood. CDR3 residues: CASSLSQLDTQYF. The CDR3 nucleotides read TGTGCCAGCAGCCTGTCCCAGTTGGATACGCAGTATTTT.